These 20 T cell receptor beta chains were sequenced from one sample in a study of OX40 agonist ivuxolimab in advanced cancers. Receptor amplification or capture employed the immunoSEQ multiplex PCR assay. TCRdb mirrors the immuneACCESS table, restricted to in-frame sequences. Some clones are absent from its copies; in checked studies, under half trace to an unresolved V gene, and the reason for the others is unknown. The sample table holds 99,000 or so clones, of which roughly 90% were seen once. Around 0.32% of the sample is in the top ten clones. Sequences were derived from CD4+ or CD8+ T cells sorted from blood, sampled in a trial of the OX40 agonist ivuxolimab. Receptor source: an adult with an advanced solid tumor such as melanoma, head and neck, liver or kidney cancer.

The chain carries TRBV10-1 and TRBJ2-7, with no clear D. The V end lost 7 bases, the J end lost 13 bases, and 8 bases lay between the germline ends. The V gene's germline CDR1 is WNHNN and CDR2 SYGVQD (reference sequence). The CDR3 runs 8 residues. This chain's CDR3 is CASMEPYF. The CDR3 DNA is TGCGCCAGCATGGAACCATACTTC.

In DNA, the CDR3 is TGTGCCAGCAGCCAGTTTCAAGAGACCCAGTACTTC. It specifies CASSQFQETQYF. The genes are TRBV7-2 and TRBJ2-5; D not resolved. V lost 5 bases to trimming and J lost 2 bases, with 6 bases between them. CDR3 size: 12 residues. CDR1 is SGHTA, CDR2 FQGNSA, per germline.

The chain is built from TRBV18 and TRBJ2-3, with D perhaps matching TRBD2 (5 bases). In germline, CDR1 is KGHSH, CDR2 LQKENI. This CDR3 has 17 amino acids. V lost 5 bases to trimming and J lost 4 bases, with 22 bases between them. The CDR3, as DNA: TGTGCCAGCTCAGCGACCTTGGGTCCAATCGGGGCAGATACGCAGTATTTT. Encoded protein: CASSATLGPIGADTQYF.

This sequence joins TRBV13 and TRBJ2-7; no definite D call. CDR3 length: 13 amino acids. Deletions cut 5 bases from V and 3 bases from J, with 11 bases between. The germline V gene has CDR1 PRHDT and CDR2 FYEKMQ (reference sequence). CDR3 in amino acids: CASSAKQVYEQYF. The CDR3 coding sequence is TGTGCCAGCAGCGCCAAACAAGTCTACGAGCAGTACTTC. The full variable domain, its missing parts supplied by reference TRBV13 and TRBJ2-7, is AAGVIQSPRHLIKEKRETATLKCYPIPRHDTVYWYQQGPGQDPQFLISFYEKMQSDKGSIPDRFSAQQFSDYHSELNMSSLELGDSALYFCASSAKQVYEQYFGPGTRLTVT.

The chain has TRBV28 and TRBJ1-5; possible D gene TRBD1, 6 bases. The CDR3 is 12 residues long. Germline V gene data show CDR1 as MDHEN and CDR2 as SYDVKM. The V end was cut by 6 bases, the J end by 7 bases, with 10 bases between. Here the CDR3 reads CASRGGGQPQHF. The CDR3 DNA is TGTGCCAGCAGGGGAGGGGGACAGCCCCAGCATTTT.

This chain links TRBV5-4 with TRBJ2-1; 7 bases are shared with TRBD1. The CDR3 contains 15 residues. CDR1 SGHNT and CDR2 YYREEE come from the germline V gene (reference sequence). With 1 base clipped from V and 5 bases from J, the junction kept 6 bases outside the gene matches. The CDR3 is CASSLTGVTDNEQFF. As DNA, the CDR3 is TGTGCCAGCAGCTTGACAGGGGTTACAGACAATGAGCAGTTCTTC.

V gene TRBV7-2 combines with J gene TRBJ2-5; 7 nucleotides line up with TRBD1. The germline V gene has CDR1 SGHTA and CDR2 FQGNSA. The CDR3 is made up of 13 amino acids. The ends lost 5 bases at V and 7 bases at J; junction bases unmatched: 7. The CDR3 here is CASSTDRSGTQYF. The CDR3 bases are TGTGCCAGCAGCACGGACAGGAGCGGGACCCAGTACTTC.

The chain combines TRBV11-1 with TRBJ2-1; maybe TRBD1 (6 bases). Trimming stripped 3 bases from V and 12 bases from J, with 12 bases between. The germline CDR1 and CDR2 sequences are SGHAT and FQDESV (reference sequence). This CDR3 has 12 amino acids. CDR3 protein: CASSFSTGPQFF. The CDR3 DNA is TGTGCCAGCAGCTTTTCGACAGGTCCGCAGTTCTTC. The full variable domain, in which reference TRBV11-1 and TRBJ2-1 provide the parts outside the CDR3, is EAEVAQSPRYKITEKSQAVAFWCDPISGHATLYWYRQILGQGPELLVQFQDESVVDDSQLPKDRFSAERLKGVDSTLKIQPAELGDSAMYLCASSFSTGPQFFGPGTRLTVL.

The chain links TRBV28 to TRBJ1-1; 7 nucleotides align to TRBD1. Germline lookup yields CDR1 MDHEN and CDR2 SYDVKM. Losses at the gene ends were 6 bases for V and 7 bases for J; bases not matched to a gene: 5. The CDR3 sequence is 12 residues long. CDR3 bases: TGTGCCAGCAGGTCTCAGGGGGATGAAGCTTTCTTT. It translates to CASRSQGDEAFF.

This chain uses TRBV4-3 with TRBJ2-7, with 9 bases lining up with TRBD1. This CDR3 is built from 17 residues. Germline CDR1 is LGHNA and CDR2 is YSLEER. The J segment lost 4 bases and the V segment lost 0 bases, leaving 10 bases of the junction unmatched. As DNA, the CDR3 is TGCGCCAGCAGCCAAGAAGCGCTGACAGGGGGAATTTACGAGCAGTACTTC. This sequence encodes CASSQEALTGGIYEQYF.

In its sample, this clone was seen once. CDR3 amino acids: CASTLLARNEQFF. The CDR3 nucleotides are TGTGCCAGCACCCTCTTAGCTAGGAATGAGCAGTTCTTC. The chain couples TRBV7-2 to TRBJ2-1; D is unresolved. CDR1 is SGHTA and CDR2 is FQGNSA in the germline V gene. The CDR3 covers 13 residues. The V end was cut by 7 bases, the J end by 7 bases, with 14 bases between.

The rearrangement links TRBV7-9 to TRBJ2-5; D remains unclear. Between the trimmed V and J ends, which lost 7 bases and 5 bases, there was a span of 14 bases. CDR1 and CDR2 from the germline V gene are SEHNR and FQNEAQ (reference sequence). This CDR3 region has 13 residues. The CDR3 coding sequence is TGTGCCAGCACCGGACGGCCGCGGGAGACCCAGTACTTC. It is translated as CASTGRPRETQYF.

This clone has just one count. The chain combines TRBV18 with TRBJ2-3; perhaps TRBD2 as D (7 bases). The CDR3 runs 16 residues. CDR1 is KGHSH, CDR2 LQKENI, per germline. Trimming shortened V by 3 bases and J by 1 base, and 14 bases separated the two germline ends. DNA of the CDR3: TGTGCCAGCTCACCTTCAAGGGGGGGCGGCACAGATACGCAGTATTTT. Translated: CASSPSRGGGTDTQYF.

This chain joins TRBV6-1 and TRBJ1-2, with D uncertain. CDR3 length equals 12 residues. The V end lost 6 bases, the J end lost 4 bases, and 9 bases lay between the germline ends. CDR1 MNHNS and CDR2 SASEGT come from the germline V gene. In nucleotides, the CDR3 is TGTGCCAGCAGCTACGGCCCCTATGGCTACACCTTC. Amino acids: CASSYGPYGYTF.

The rearrangement links TRBV2 to TRBJ1-5; D unresolved. Germline V gene data show CDR1 as SNHLY and CDR2 as FYNNEI. The V end lost 4 bases, the J end lost 5 bases, and 12 bases lay between the germline ends. This CDR3 has 14 residues. The CDR3 sequence is CASSGEGGYQPQHF. The DNA for the CDR3 is TGTGCCAGCAGTGGTGAGGGAGGGTATCAGCCCCAGCATTTT.

The genes are TRBV20-1 and TRBJ2-1; D is perhaps TRBD1 (6 bases). V shed 6 bases and J shed 11 bases, with 14 bases lying between them. Germline assignment: CDR1 DFQATT and CDR2 SNEGSKA (reference sequence). There are 11 residues in the CDR3. CDR3: CSAHRDTKQFF. In nucleotides, the CDR3 is TGCAGTGCCCACAGGGACACCAAGCAGTTCTTC.

The genes are TRBV5-6 and TRBJ2-7, with no clear D. The length of the CDR3 is 12 residues. With 0 bases removed from V and 4 bases from J, the gap between germline ends came to 5 bases. Germline V gene lookup returns CDR1 SGHDT and CDR2 YYEEEE. DNA of the CDR3: TGTGCCAGCAGCTTGGTTGGGTACGAGCAGTACTTC. This translates into CASSLVGYEQYF.

The rearrangement links TRBV29-1 to TRBJ2-5, with TRBD1 matching 9 bases. Germline CDR1 is SQVTM and CDR2 is ANQGSEA. J gave up 5 bases and V 4 bases, and 11 bases lay outside the gene matches. The CDR3 has 15 residues. The DNA of the CDR3 is TGCAGCGTTGGGGCTCCGGGACAGGGTTACGAGACCCAGTACTTC. Amino acid sequence: CSVGAPGQGYETQYF.

The chain is built from TRBV7-2 and TRBJ2-2, with D perhaps matching TRBD1 (5 bases). Germline assignment: CDR1 SGHTA and CDR2 FQGNSA. V lost 5 bases and J lost 2, with 15 bases in between. The CDR3 covers 16 residues. The chain's CDR3 is CASSHQGVKNTGELFF. CDR3 coding DNA: TGTGCCAGCAGCCACCAGGGCGTAAAAAACACCGGGGAGCTGTTTTTT.

This chain uses TRBV11-2 with TRBJ2-2, with D perhaps TRBD2 (5 bases). The V and J ends lost 1 base and 4 bases respectively, with 10 bases between them. The germline V gene has CDR1 SGHAT and CDR2 FQNNGV. There are 15 residues in the CDR3. CDR3 sequence: CASSLGGYATGELFF. The CDR3 DNA reads TGTGCCAGCAGCTTAGGAGGGTACGCCACCGGGGAGCTGTTTTTT.